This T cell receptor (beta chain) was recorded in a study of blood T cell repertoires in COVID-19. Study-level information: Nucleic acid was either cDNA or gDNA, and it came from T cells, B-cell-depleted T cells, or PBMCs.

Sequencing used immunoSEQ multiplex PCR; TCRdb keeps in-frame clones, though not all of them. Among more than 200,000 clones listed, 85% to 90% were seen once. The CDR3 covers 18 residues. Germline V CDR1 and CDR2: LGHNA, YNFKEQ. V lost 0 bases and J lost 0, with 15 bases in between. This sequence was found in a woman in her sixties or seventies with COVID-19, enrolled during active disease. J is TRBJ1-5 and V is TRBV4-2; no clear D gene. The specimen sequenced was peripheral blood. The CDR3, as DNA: TGTGCCAGCAGCCAAGATATATACGGGGTCCTTAGCAATCAGCCCCAGCATTTT. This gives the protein CASSQDIYGVLSNQPQHF.